This T cell receptor beta chain was sequenced during a study of cytomegalovirus exposure and HLA in healthy donors. The V and J ends lost 2 bases and 1 base respectively, with 10 bases between them. The CDR3 runs 15 residues. The germline gives CDR1 ENHRY, CDR2 SYGVKD. The repertoire was sequenced with immunoSEQ multiplex PCR; TCRdb's copy has only in-frame clones and lacks some. The sample lists 95,000 to 120,000 clones, about 85% occurring once. This chain links TRBV10-3 with TRBJ2-3; tentatively, D is TRBD2 (5 bases). The TCR comes from a woman aged 18-29 years in good health and CMV-seronegative. Sequenced input: PBMCs. The CDR3 nucleotides are TGTGCCATCAGTGAGGATTTGCGGGGCACAGATACGCAGTATTTT. This translates into CAISEDLRGTDTQYF.